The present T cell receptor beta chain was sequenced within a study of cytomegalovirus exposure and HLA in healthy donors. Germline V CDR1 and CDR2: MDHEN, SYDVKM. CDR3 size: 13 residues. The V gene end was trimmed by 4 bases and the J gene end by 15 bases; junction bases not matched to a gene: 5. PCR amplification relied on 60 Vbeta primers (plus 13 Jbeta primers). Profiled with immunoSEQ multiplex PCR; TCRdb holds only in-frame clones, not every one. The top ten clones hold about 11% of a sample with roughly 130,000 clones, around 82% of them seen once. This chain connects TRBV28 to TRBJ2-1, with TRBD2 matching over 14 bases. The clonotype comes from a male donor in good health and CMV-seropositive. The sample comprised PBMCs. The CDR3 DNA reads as TGTGCCAGCAGTTGGGGACTAGCGGGAGTAGGGTTCTTC. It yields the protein CASSWGLAGVGFF.